These 26 T cell receptor beta chains were sequenced from one sample in a study of T-cell reconstitution after alpha-beta-depleted transplantation in children. It was with unique molecular identifiers that the TCRbeta library was prepared. One entry per CDR3 protein results from TCRdb running MiXCR on the PCR reads. The sample has roughly 670,000 distinct CDR3 sequences; 10% to 15% are singletons. Sequenced here: PBMCs, sampled before TCRalphabeta/CD19-depleted stem cell transplant. Receptors were obtained from a girl aged 2-10 years with congenital amegakaryocytic thrombocytopenia, due to receive a stem cell transplant.

J is TRBJ2-5 and V is TRBV12-3 or TRBV12-4, with D possibly TRBD2 on 6 matching bases. CDR3 length: 11 amino acids. With 6 bases removed from V and 9 bases from J, the gap between germline ends came to 11 bases. The CDR3 loop reads CASSQGLPQYF. DNA for the CDR3: TGTGCCAGCAGCCAGGGACTTCCCCAGTACTTC.

The table lists this clonotype with many counts. The chain recombines TRBV5-1 with TRBJ2-5; 7 bases match TRBD1. The junction had 5 bases not matched to a gene; V was cut back by 1 base and J by 2 bases. The V gene's germline CDR1 is SGHRS and CDR2 YFSETQ. The CDR3 runs to 15 residues. CDR3 DNA: TGCGCCAGCAGCTTGTTCGGCAGGGGGCAAGAGACCCAGTACTTC. Translating it yields CASSLFGRGQETQYF. Full variable domain (missing parts from reference TRBV5-1 and TRBJ2-5): KAGVTQTPRYLIKTRGQQVTLSCSPISGHRSVSWYQQTPGQGLQFLFEYFSETQRNKGNFPGRFSGRQFSNSRSEMNVSTLELGDSALYLCASSLFGRGQETQYFGPGTRLLVL.

This clonotype has just a few counts. The chain joins TRBV18 to TRBJ2-7; D not resolved. The CDR3 has 12 residues. Germline V gene sequence: CDR1 KGHSH, CDR2 LQKENI. Trimming cost V 2 bases and J 5 bases, with 7 bases left between them. CDR3 bases: TGTGCCAGCTCACCAGGACGGGACGAGCAGTACTTC. This gives the protein CASSPGRDEQYF.

The chain couples TRBV12-3 or TRBV12-4 to TRBJ1-2; 7 nucleotides agree with TRBD1. Trimming removed 11 bases from V and 3 bases from J; junction bases left unmatched: 3. The CDR3 totals 11 residues. Here the CDR3 DNA reads TGTGCCTCAGGGGGACACTATGGCTACACCTTC. Translated, it gives CASGGHYGYTF.

There are many counts of this clonotype. The chain couples TRBV5-1 to TRBJ1-3; no clear D. The CDR3 runs 13 residues. Germline V gives CDR1 SGHRS, CDR2 YFSETQ. V shed 5 bases and J shed 4 bases, with 10 bases lying between them. This CDR3 is CASRLVSGNTIYF. The CDR3 DNA reads as TGCGCCAGCAGACTAGTCTCCGGAAACACCATATATTTT.

There are many counts of this clonotype. This chain uses TRBV20-1 with TRBJ1-4; D unclear. Germline lookup yields CDR1 DFQATT and CDR2 SNEGSKA (reference sequence). The CDR3 contains 14 residues. Trimming stripped 7 bases from V and 3 bases from J, with 15 bases between. Here the CDR3 DNA reads TGCAGTGTACTATCGGGATCATCTAATGAAAAACTGTTTTTT. Amino acids: CSVLSGSSNEKLFF.

The J gene is TRBJ2-7, the V gene TRBV29-1; TRBD1 is a possible D gene (5 bases). Between the trimmed V and J ends, which lost 6 bases and 0 bases, there was a span of 21 bases. The germline CDR1 and CDR2 sequences are SQVTM and ANQGSEA. The CDR3 consists of 16 residues. The CDR3 DNA is TGCAGCGTCGGCTTTTCTTCAGGGTTTTCCTCCTACGAGCAGTACTTC. This sequence encodes CSVGFSSGFSSYEQYF.

This clonotype has only a few counts. The chain uses TRBV7-9 and TRBJ2-2; D is unresolved. Germline CDR1 reads SEHNR; CDR2 reads FQNEAQ (reference sequence). Trimming shortened V by 4 bases and J by 7 bases, and 10 bases separated the two germline ends. This CDR3 is built from 13 residues. As DNA, the CDR3 is TGTGCCAGCAGCTCTGAAATGGGCGGGGAGCTGTTTTTT. It is translated as CASSSEMGGELFF.

Many counts were recorded for this clonotype. The CDR3 DNA reads as TGTGCCAGCAGCCGGGTTTTGAACACCGGGGAGCTGTTTTTT. It translates to CASSRVLNTGELFF. The chain joins TRBV12-3 or TRBV12-4 to TRBJ2-2; unclear D gene. The germline V and J ends were trimmed by 6 bases and 1 base, with 9 bases remaining between them. The CDR3 runs 14 residues.

This clonotype was counted ten times or more. The V and J genes are TRBV29-1 and TRBJ2-7; D is undetermined. CDR1 SQVTM and CDR2 ANQGSEA come from the germline V gene. The CDR3 contains 8 residues. V was shortened by 5 bases and J by 12 bases, with 8 bases between the two germline ends. For the CDR3, the DNA is TGCAGCGTTCTCCGGGTGTACTTC. Translating gives CSVLRVYF.

This clonotype has only a few counts. The genes are TRBV20-1 and TRBJ2-7; 13 nucleotides line up with TRBD2. The CDR3 contains 17 residues. J was trimmed by 2 bases and V by 5 bases; bases with no gene match: 12. CDR1 is DFQATT, CDR2 SNEGSKA, per germline (reference sequence). CDR3 sequence: CSADTGTSGTPAYEQYF. Here the CDR3 DNA reads TGCAGTGCTGACACCGGGACTAGCGGGACCCCTGCCTACGAGCAGTACTTC.

The chain uses TRBV2 and TRBJ2-4; D ambiguous. This CDR3 comprises 13 residues. The ends were cut back, 8 bases at V and 1 base at J, with 9 bases in the middle. The germline gives CDR1 SNHLY, CDR2 FYNNEI. The CDR3, as DNA: TGTGCCAGCCAGCAACATGCCAAAAACATTCAGTACTTC. This gives the protein CASQQHAKNIQYF.

The J gene is TRBJ2-6, the V gene TRBV14, with D hard to call. V was shortened by 1 base and J by 0 bases, with 10 bases between the two germline ends. This CDR3 has 17 residues. Looked up from germline, CDR1 is SGHDN and CDR2 is FVKESK. The CDR3 region has the DNA TGTGCCAGCAGCCAAGGGTACAGTTCCTCTGGGGCCAACGTCCTGACTTTC. Protein product: CASSQGYSSSGANVLTF.

In its sample, this clonotype was seen many times. The chain carries TRBV29-1 and TRBJ2-5; 8 bases match TRBD1. Trimming at V came to 6 bases and at J to 2 bases, leaving 8 bases not matched to a gene. This CDR3 has 14 residues. CDR1 is SQVTM and CDR2 is ANQGSEA in the germline V gene. CDR3 protein: CSVDPGQAQETQYF. DNA for the CDR3: TGCAGCGTAGATCCGGGACAGGCTCAAGAGACCCAGTACTTC.

The chain is built from TRBV5-1 and TRBJ2-5, with TRBD1 as a possible D gene (6 bases). Germline V lookup: CDR1 SGHRS, CDR2 YFSETQ. The CDR3 sequence is 15 residues long. Trimming shortened V by 1 base and J by 3 bases, and 13 bases separated the two germline ends. CDR3 loop: CASSLLGTTEETQYF. CDR3 coding DNA: TGCGCCAGCAGCTTGCTCGGGACAACCGAAGAGACCCAGTACTTC.

This clonotype has at least ten counts. V usage is TRBV7-7 and J usage is TRBJ2-1, with 14 bases fitting TRBD2. The CDR3 extends over 17 amino acids. The junction had 4 bases not matched to a gene; V was cut back by 0 bases and J by 6 bases. CDR1 SSHAT and CDR2 FNYEAQ come from the germline V gene (reference sequence). The CDR3 region has the DNA TGTGCCAGCAGCTTAGCCCTGACTAGCGGGAGGGCCAATGAGCAGTTCTTC. Encoded protein: CASSLALTSGRANEQFF.

This clonotype has more than one count but fewer than ten. The J gene is TRBJ2-7, the V gene TRBV2; 9 nucleotides line up with TRBD2. Germline CDR1 is SNHLY and CDR2 is FYNNEI. The length of the CDR3 is 15 residues. With 5 bases clipped from V and 5 bases from J, the junction kept 10 bases outside the gene matches. DNA of the CDR3: TGTGCCAGCAGTTTCCGGACTAGCGTGAGTCACGAGCAGTACTTC. Protein product: CASSFRTSVSHEQYF.

This clonotype occurred many times. In nucleotides, the CDR3 is TGCAGTGCTAGTGTCCGGACAGGGGATAGCAATCAGCCCCAGCATTTT. Translation: CSASVRTGDSNQPQHF. This chain links TRBV20-1 with TRBJ1-5; 9 bases match TRBD1. The CDR3 loop spans 16 amino acids. V lost 3 bases to trimming and J lost 0 bases; unmatched junction nucleotides: 6. In germline, CDR1 is DFQATT, CDR2 SNEGSKA (reference sequence).

The chain has TRBV19 and TRBJ2-5; 10 nucleotides align to TRBD2. The V and J ends lost 6 bases and 6 bases, in that order; junction bases with no gene match: 10. Germline values: CDR1 LNHDA, CDR2 SQIVND (reference sequence). The CDR3 sequence is 15 residues long. The CDR3 DNA reads as TGTGCCAGTAGACCGACCTTAGCGGGAGGACAGACCCAGTACTTC. Translated, it gives CASRPTLAGGQTQYF.

The chain carries TRBV18 and TRBJ2-3; the match to TRBD2 covers 11 bases. After removal of 1 base from V and 4 bases from J, the junction contained 10 bases not matched to a gene. The CDR3 runs to 18 residues. Germline CDR1 reads KGHSH; CDR2 reads LQKENI. Here the CDR3 reads CASSPRESSGRRADTQYF. CDR3 in DNA: TGTGCCAGCTCACCACGGGAGTCTAGCGGGAGGAGAGCAGATACGCAGTATTTT.

This clonotype was seen ten or more times. The CDR3 reads CSVERGLGREQYF. The CDR3, as DNA: TGCAGCGTTGAAAGAGGTCTCGGCCGCGAGCAGTACTTC. The J gene is TRBJ2-7, the V gene TRBV29-1; D is undetermined. V shed 2 bases and J shed 6 bases, with 14 bases lying between them. The CDR3 totals 13 residues. Germline V gene sequence: CDR1 SQVTM, CDR2 ANQGSEA.

This clonotype was counted between two and nine times. V gene TRBV3-1 combines with J gene TRBJ1-4, with 10 bases that match TRBD1. The CDR3 has 21 amino acids. V shed 3 bases, J shed 0 bases, and the junction held 16 bases outside the gene matches. Germline-derived CDR1 and CDR2 are LGHDT and YNNKEL (reference sequence). For the CDR3, the DNA is TGTGCCAGCAGCCATGCCGCATTTGGGACAGGGGTCCCCCCAACTAATGAAAAACTGTTTTTT. This sequence encodes CASSHAAFGTGVPPTNEKLFF.

The chain is built from TRBV7-9 and TRBJ2-7, with TRBD1 matching over 7 bases. After removal of 5 bases from V and 3 bases from J, the junction contained 10 bases not matched to a gene. Germline V gene data show CDR1 as SEHNR and CDR2 as FQNEAQ (reference sequence). The length of the CDR3 is 15 residues. CDR3 residues: CASSVDRSLDYEQYF. CDR3 DNA: TGTGCCAGCAGCGTGGACAGGAGCCTGGACTACGAGCAGTACTTC.

This clonotype has a count of ten or more. The CDR3 sequence is CASSRDRERIGELFF. The CDR3 DNA follows: TGTGCCAGCAGCCGGGACAGGGAAAGGATCGGGGAGCTGTTTTTT. V is TRBV7-6 and J is TRBJ2-2; 9 bases line up with TRBD1. V lost 5 bases and J lost 7; bases outside the gene matches: 8. The CDR3 is made up of 15 amino acids. CDR1 is SGHVS, CDR2 FNYEAQ, per germline. The whole variable domain, remainder taken from reference TRBV7-6 and TRBJ2-2, is GAGVSQSPRYKVTKRGQDVALRCDPISGHVSLYWYRQALGQGPEFLTYFNYEAQQDKSGLPNDRFSAERPEGSISTLTIQRTEQRDSAMYRCASSRDRERIGELFFGEGSRLTVL.

The chain uses TRBV25-1 and TRBJ2-1, with 9 bases identical to TRBD1. Unmatched junction bases numbered 7, after V lost 3 bases and J lost 10 bases. The CDR3 extends over 14 amino acids. The germline CDR1 and CDR2 sequences are MGHDK and SYGVNS. The CDR3 DNA reads TGTGCCAGCAGTGAGAACTGGGACAGGGAAGAGCAGTTCTTC. This gives the protein CASSENWDREEQFF.

This clonotype has only a few counts. The rearrangement links TRBV4-1 to TRBJ2-1; TRBD2 matches at 9 bases. The CDR3 length is 18 residues. The germline V gene encodes CDR1 MGHRA and CDR2 YSYEKL. J was trimmed by 7 bases and V by 0 bases; bases with no gene match: 13. The CDR3 reads CASSQEIGGRASGNEQFF. As DNA, the CDR3 is TGCGCCAGCAGCCAAGAGATTGGCGGGAGGGCCTCGGGTAATGAGCAGTTCTTC.